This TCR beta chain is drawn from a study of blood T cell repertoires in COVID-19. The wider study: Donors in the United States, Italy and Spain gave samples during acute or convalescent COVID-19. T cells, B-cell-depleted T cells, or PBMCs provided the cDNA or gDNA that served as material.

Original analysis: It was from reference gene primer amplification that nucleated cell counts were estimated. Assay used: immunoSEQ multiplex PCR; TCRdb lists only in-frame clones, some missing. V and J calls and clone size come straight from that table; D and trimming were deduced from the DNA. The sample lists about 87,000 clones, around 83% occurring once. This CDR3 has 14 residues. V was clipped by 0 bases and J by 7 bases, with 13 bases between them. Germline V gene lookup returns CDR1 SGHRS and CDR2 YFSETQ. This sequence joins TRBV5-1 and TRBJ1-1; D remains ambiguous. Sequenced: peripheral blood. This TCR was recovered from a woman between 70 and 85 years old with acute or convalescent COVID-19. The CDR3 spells CASSLDPSGIEAFF. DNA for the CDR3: TGCGCCAGCAGCTTGGACCCCAGCGGAATTGAAGCTTTCTTT.